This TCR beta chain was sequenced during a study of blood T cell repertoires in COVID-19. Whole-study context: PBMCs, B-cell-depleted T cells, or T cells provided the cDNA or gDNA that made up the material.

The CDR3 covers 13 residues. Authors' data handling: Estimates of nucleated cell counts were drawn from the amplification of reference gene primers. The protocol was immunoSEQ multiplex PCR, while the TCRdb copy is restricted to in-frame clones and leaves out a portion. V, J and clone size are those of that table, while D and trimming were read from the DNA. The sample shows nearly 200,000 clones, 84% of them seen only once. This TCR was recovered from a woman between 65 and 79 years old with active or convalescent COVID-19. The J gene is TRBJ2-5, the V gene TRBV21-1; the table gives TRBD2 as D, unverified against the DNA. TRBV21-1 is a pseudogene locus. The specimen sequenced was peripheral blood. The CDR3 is CASSAHMRETQYF. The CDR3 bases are TGTGCCAGCAGCGCACACATGAGGGAGACCCAGTACTTC.